These 26 T cell receptor beta chains were sequenced from one sample in a study of T cell changes during pregnancy in multiple sclerosis. Sequencing was performed with immunoSEQ multiplex PCR; in TCRdb, only in-frame clones are kept and a portion is missing. Among approximately 63,000 clones, 80% to 95% were seen once, and the ten largest hold less than 2%. The sample here was peripheral blood, taken in the third trimester of pregnancy. These receptors were obtained from a female donor in good health, enrolled as a control in a pregnancy study.

The CDR3 coding sequence is TGTGCCAGCAGGGGGGGGTTTGGGCAGACGTACGGTGACCAAGAGACCCAGTACTTC. This encodes CASRGGFGQTYGDQETQYF. The gene calls are TRBV28 and TRBJ2-5, with TRBD2 matching 7 bases. Germline V CDR1 and CDR2: MDHEN, SYDVKM. The V and J ends lost 6 bases and 0 bases, in that order; junction bases with no gene match: 19. The CDR3 extends over 19 amino acids.

This clone has a handful of counts. This rearrangement joins TRBV27 to TRBJ2-2; no clear D. V was pared by 6 bases and J by 8 bases, with 7 bases between. CDR1 and CDR2 (germline): MNHEY, SMNVEV (reference sequence). This CDR3 comprises 11 residues. CDR3 in DNA: TGTGCCAGCAGCTCGGTTGGGGAGCTGTTTTTT. It encodes CASSSVGELFF.

V gene TRBV7-3 combines with J gene TRBJ2-1; tentatively, D is TRBD2 (5 bases). Germline-derived CDR1 and CDR2 are SGHTA and FQGTGA. The length of the CDR3 is 17 residues. V was shortened by 5 bases and J by 2 bases, with 19 bases between the two germline ends. In DNA form, the CDR3 reads TGTGCCAGCAGCGCCGGCGGGCGGGTAAGCCCCTACAATGAGCAGTTCTTC. It yields the protein CASSAGGRVSPYNEQFF.

V gene TRBV19 combines with J gene TRBJ1-1, with TRBD1 matching 8 bases. Trimming cost V 7 bases and J 1 base; bases outside gene matches: 5. This CDR3 is built from 14 residues. Germline V gene data show CDR1 as LNHDA and CDR2 as SQIVND (reference sequence). The CDR3 sequence: CASIAGTGNTEAFF. CDR3 DNA sequence: TGTGCCAGTATAGCCGGGACAGGGAACACTGAAGCTTTCTTT.

V is TRBV2 and J is TRBJ1-2; D is possibly TRBD1 (6 bases). The germline CDR1 and CDR2 sequences are SNHLY and FYNNEI. The V and J ends lost 11 bases and 2 bases respectively, with 12 bases between them. The CDR3 spans 12 residues. Written as DNA, the CDR3 is TGTGCCGGAACACAGGGCAACTATGGCTACACCTTC. As protein: CAGTQGNYGYTF. The whole variable domain, filled in from reference TRBV2 and TRBJ1-2, reads EPEVTQTPSHQVTQMGQEVILRCVPISNHLYFYWYRQILGQKVEFLVSFYNNEISEKSEIFDDQFSVERPDGSNFTLKIRSTKLEDSAMYFCAGTQGNYGYTFGSGTRLTVV.

The genes are TRBV30 and TRBJ1-1; 7 bases map to TRBD1. This CDR3 region has 15 residues. Germline V gene data show CDR1 as GTSNPN and CDR2 as SVGIG (reference sequence). Trimming removed 0 bases from V and 2 bases from J; junction bases left unmatched: 6. The CDR3 DNA reads as TGTGCCTGGAGTGTATTTGGGACAGTCAACACTGAAGCTTTCTTT. As protein: CAWSVFGTVNTEAFF.

The chain recombines TRBV11-3 with TRBJ2-7; D possibly corresponds to TRBD1 (5 bases). This CDR3 comprises 14 residues. V was clipped by 3 bases and J by 5 bases, with 14 bases between them. Germline CDR1 and CDR2: SGHNT and YENEEA. The DNA of the CDR3 is TGTGCCAGCAGCTTCCCCTGGTTAGGGGACGAGCAGTACTTC. This encodes CASSFPWLGDEQYF.

The rearrangement links TRBV27 to TRBJ2-7, with D hard to call. This CDR3 spans 13 amino acids. Deletions cut 3 bases from V and 1 base from J, with 7 bases between. In germline, CDR1 is MNHEY, CDR2 SMNVEV (reference sequence). CDR3 sequence reads: CASSLGISYEQYF. Written as DNA, the CDR3 is TGTGCCAGCAGTTTGGGCATTTCCTACGAGCAGTACTTC.

The chain employs TRBV28 and TRBJ1-2, with D perhaps matching TRBD1 (5 bases). The germline V gene has CDR1 MDHEN and CDR2 SYDVKM. The V and J ends lost 3 bases and 8 bases respectively, with 13 bases between them. The CDR3 runs to 13 residues. CDR3 residues: CASSLVWGYGYTF. The CDR3 nucleotides read TGTGCCAGCAGTTTGGTCTGGGGCTACGGCTACACCTTC.

The V and J genes are TRBV11-3 and TRBJ1-2; D ambiguous. There are 12 residues in the CDR3. V was cut by 5 bases and J by 7 bases, with 11 bases left in between. Germline V gene data show CDR1 as SGHNT and CDR2 as YENEEA. This chain's CDR3 is CASSPRSGGYTF. CDR3 bases: TGTGCCAGCAGCCCTAGGAGCGGTGGCTACACCTTC.

The chain couples TRBV7-3 to TRBJ2-7; 7 bases line up with TRBD1. Trimming at V came to 0 bases and at J to 0 bases, leaving 2 bases not matched to a gene. CDR3 length: 15 amino acids. The germline CDR1 and CDR2 sequences are SGHTA and FQGTGA. The CDR3 bases are TGTGCCAGCAGCTTAACGGGGGACAGCTCCTACGAGCAGTACTTC. This encodes CASSLTGDSSYEQYF.

The V call is TRBV6-1, the J call TRBJ1-2, with D hard to call. CDR1 is MNHNS, CDR2 SASEGT, per germline. Trimming removed 4 bases from V and 8 bases from J, with 26 bases in between. The CDR3 sequence is 17 residues long. The CDR3 sequence is CASSGMDPVPGPGGYTF. As DNA, the CDR3 is TGTGCCAGCAGTGGCATGGACCCCGTTCCCGGCCCGGGGGGCTACACCTTC.

The chain is built from TRBV28 and TRBJ2-7; 8 bases line up with TRBD1. The CDR3 contains 15 residues. The germline V gene has CDR1 MDHEN and CDR2 SYDVKM. The ends lost 3 bases at V and 5 bases at J; junction bases unmatched: 9. CDR3 in DNA: TGTGCCAGCAGTTTCTCCCGGACAGGGACCAACGAGCAGTACTTC. It encodes CASSFSRTGTNEQYF.

The chain has TRBV9 and TRBJ2-2; 7 bases map to TRBD2. The germline V gene has CDR1 SGDLS and CDR2 YYNGEE. The junction had 4 bases not matched to a gene; V was cut back by 0 bases and J by 2 bases. The CDR3 covers 16 residues. The DNA of the CDR3 is TGTGCCAGCAGCGTAGCTCCTAGCGGAAACACCGGGGAGCTGTTTTTT. Its protein is CASSVAPSGNTGELFF.

The gene calls are TRBV27 and TRBJ2-1, with a possible D match to TRBD2 (5 bases). The CDR3 has 13 amino acids. Germline CDR1 MNHEY, CDR2 SMNVEV (reference sequence). The germline V and J ends were trimmed by 3 bases and 9 bases, with 12 bases remaining between them. The CDR3 reads CASSFTGKGEQFF. CDR3 DNA sequence: TGTGCCAGCAGTTTCACGGGGAAAGGTGAGCAGTTCTTC.

The genes are TRBV5-1 and TRBJ1-3; a possible D gene is TRBD1 (5 bases). This CDR3 comprises 16 residues. V was trimmed by 2 bases and J by 2 bases, leaving 14 bases between them. The germline V gene encodes CDR1 SGHRS and CDR2 YFSETQ. The CDR3 nucleotides read TGCGCCAGCAGCTTTTCGGGGGTGGATGCTGGAAACACCATATATTTT. Its translation is CASSFSGVDAGNTIYF.

The rearrangement uses TRBV5-6 and TRBJ1-2; TRBD1 matches 8 bases. After removal of 4 bases from V and 8 bases from J, the junction contained 7 bases not matched to a gene. The CDR3 loop spans 13 amino acids. Germline assignment: CDR1 SGHDT and CDR2 YYEEEE. Here the CDR3 DNA reads TGTGCCAGCAGCCGGGACAGGTTCGACGGCTACACCTTC. Translation gives CASSRDRFDGYTF.

This chain joins TRBV7-9 and TRBJ1-4, with D perhaps matching TRBD1 (6 bases). CDR1 and CDR2 (germline): SEHNR, FQNEAQ (reference sequence). V lost 8 bases, J lost 7 bases, and 11 bases lay in between. CDR3 size: 12 residues. CDR3 sequence (DNA): TGTGCCAGCGGGGGCGTTGGTGAAAAACTGTTTTTT. It specifies CASGGVGEKLFF.

The CDR3 DNA sequence: TGTGCCAGCAGGCAACAGGGTACTGGAAACACCATATATTTT. Its protein is CASRQQGTGNTIYF. The rearrangement joins TRBV4-2 to TRBJ1-3, with D perhaps matching TRBD1 (6 bases). The CDR3 consists of 14 residues. Germline lookup yields CDR1 LGHNA and CDR2 YNFKEQ. V shed 6 bases and J shed 2 bases, with 11 bases lying between them.

The chain carries TRBV6-1 and TRBJ2-1, with D perhaps TRBD2 (6 bases). The CDR3 is 13 residues long. Germline CDR1 is MNHNS and CDR2 is SASEGT. The V and J ends lost 8 bases and 4 bases respectively, with 12 bases between them. CDR3 in amino acids: CASAPGLYNEQFF. CDR3 coding DNA: TGTGCCAGCGCACCGGGACTTTACAATGAGCAGTTCTTC.

V is TRBV7-2 and J is TRBJ2-2; maybe TRBD2 (7 bases). The V end lost 3 bases, the J end lost 3 bases, and 14 bases lay between the germline ends. This CDR3 spans 16 amino acids. Germline CDR1 reads SGHTA; CDR2 reads FQGNSA. The CDR3 DNA follows: TGTGCCAGCAGCTTCATCGCGGGGGCCTACACCGGGGAGCTGTTTTTT. Translating gives CASSFIAGAYTGELFF. The complete variable domain, with remaining parts taken from reference TRBV7-2 and TRBJ2-2, reads GAGVSQSPSNKVTEKGKDVELRCDPISGHTALYWYRQSLGQGLEFLIYFQGNSAPDKSGLPSDRFSAERTGGSVSTLTIQRTQQEDSAVYLCASSFIAGAYTGELFFGEGSRLTVL.

Only one count was recorded for this clone. The chain couples TRBV7-2 to TRBJ1-1; 7 nucleotides match TRBD1. Per germline, CDR1 SGHTA and CDR2 FQGNSA. This CDR3 is built from 11 residues. With V trimmed by 5 bases and J by 11 bases, 5 bases remained unmatched. DNA for the CDR3: TGTGCCAGCAGCCTTGACAGGGTCGCTTTCTTT. Translating gives CASSLDRVAFF. Full variable domain (remainder filled in from reference TRBV7-2 and TRBJ1-1): GAGVSQSPSNKVTEKGKDVELRCDPISGHTALYWYRQSLGQGLEFLIYFQGNSAPDKSGLPSDRFSAERTGGSVSTLTIQRTQQEDSAVYLCASSLDRVAFFGQGTRLTVV.

This chain connects TRBV7-3 to TRBJ2-1; 11 nucleotides align to TRBD2. This CDR3 spans 15 amino acids. The trim removed 6 bases at V and 9 bases at J, leaving 10 bases unmatched. The V gene's germline CDR1 is SGHTA and CDR2 FQGTGA. The CDR3 protein is CASSLTSGGGGEQFF. As DNA, the CDR3 is TGTGCCAGCAGTCTAACTAGCGGGGGCGGGGGTGAGCAGTTCTTC.

This chain uses TRBV19 with TRBJ2-3, with 7 bases aligning to TRBD1. The CDR3 is 14 residues long. Trimming took 10 bases from V and 3 from J; bases not matched to a gene: 10. Germline V gene sequence: CDR1 LNHDA, CDR2 SQIVND (reference sequence). The chain's CDR3 is CATRQGKITDTQYF. In DNA form, the CDR3 reads TGTGCCACCCGACAGGGCAAGATTACAGATACGCAGTATTTT.

The genes are TRBV5-6 and TRBJ1-1; D ambiguous. V was shortened by 2 bases and J by 6 bases, with 8 bases between the two germline ends. Germline V CDR1 and CDR2: SGHDT, YYEEEE. This CDR3 is 12 amino acids long. The CDR3: CASSFRTAEAFF. CDR3 DNA: TGTGCCAGCAGCTTTAGGACTGCTGAAGCTTTCTTT.

The genes are TRBV6-1 and TRBJ2-7; 9 positions match TRBD1. Germline CDR1 is MNHNS and CDR2 is SASEGT. The J segment lost 4 bases and the V segment lost 4 bases, leaving 5 bases of the junction unmatched. CDR3 length: 14 residues. For the CDR3, the DNA is TGTGCCAGCAGTGGACAGGGGGGAGGTTACGAGCAGTACTTC. This encodes CASSGQGGGYEQYF.